This TCR beta chain was captured in a study of graft-versus-host responses after intestinal transplantation. Notes on the study in general: Peak circulating GvH clone levels tracked with early post-transplant HvG declines.

Repertoires were generated with immunoSEQ multiplex PCR, while TCRdb's copy carries only in-frame clones and drops some. The profile shows tens of thousands of clones, 70% to 90% of them singletons. CDR1 and CDR2 from the germline V gene are SGHNT and YYREEE (reference sequence). The CDR3 spans 12 residues. Trimming took off 0 bases at V and 4 bases at J, with 4 bases between the two ends. As regards this clone: What it binds is not known.

This receptor was taken from a human patient who received an intestinal transplant, so some T cells may come from the graft donor. The material was PBMCs, obtained approximately 460 days after intestinal transplantation. The V gene is TRBV5-4, the J gene TRBJ1-2, with D hard to call. In DNA, the CDR3 is TGTGCCAGCAGCTTGGACGTCTATGGCTACACCTTC. Its protein product is CASSLDVYGYTF.